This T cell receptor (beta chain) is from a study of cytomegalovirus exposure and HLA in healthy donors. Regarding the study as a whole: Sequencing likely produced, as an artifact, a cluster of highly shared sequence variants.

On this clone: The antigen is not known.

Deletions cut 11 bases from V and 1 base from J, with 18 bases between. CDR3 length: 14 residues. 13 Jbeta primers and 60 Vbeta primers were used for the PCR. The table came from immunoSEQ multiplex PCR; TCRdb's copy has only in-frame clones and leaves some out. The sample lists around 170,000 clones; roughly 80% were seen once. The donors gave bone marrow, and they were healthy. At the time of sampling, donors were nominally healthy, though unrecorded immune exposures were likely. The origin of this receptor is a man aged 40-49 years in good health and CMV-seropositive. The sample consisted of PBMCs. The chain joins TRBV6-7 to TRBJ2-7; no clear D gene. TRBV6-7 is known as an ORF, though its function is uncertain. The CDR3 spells CAGDNNRPSYEQYF. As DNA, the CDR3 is TGTGCCGGAGATAACAACCGTCCTTCCTACGAGCAGTACTTC.